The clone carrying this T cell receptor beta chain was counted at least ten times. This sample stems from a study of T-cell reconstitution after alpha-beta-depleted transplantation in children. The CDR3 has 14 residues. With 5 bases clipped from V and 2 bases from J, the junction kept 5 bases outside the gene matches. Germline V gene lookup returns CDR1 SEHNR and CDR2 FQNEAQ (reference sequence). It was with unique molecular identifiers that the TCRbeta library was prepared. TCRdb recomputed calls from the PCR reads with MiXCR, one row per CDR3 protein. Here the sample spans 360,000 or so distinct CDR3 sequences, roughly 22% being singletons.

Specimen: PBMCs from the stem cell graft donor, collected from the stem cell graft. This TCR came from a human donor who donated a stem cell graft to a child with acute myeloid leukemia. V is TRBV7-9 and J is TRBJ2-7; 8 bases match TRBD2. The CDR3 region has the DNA TGTGCCAGCAGCCTGACTAGCGTTCCCTACGAGCAGTACTTC. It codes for CASSLTSVPYEQYF.